This T cell receptor beta chain was recorded in a study of radiotherapy plus CTLA-4 blockade in lung cancer. The overall study: Objective responses were seen in 18% of patients, disease control in over 25%.

The method was immunoSEQ multiplex PCR; TCRdb's version includes in-frame clones alone and lacks a portion of them. The sample has about 15,000 clones, under 75% seen once. In regard to this clone: Its target is unknown.

General study results and limits: Early blood T cell clone dynamics reportedly forecast response best, with interferon-beta.

Germline V gives CDR1 SGHNT, CDR2 YYREEE (reference sequence). The CDR3 extends over 15 amino acids. Trimming removed 4 bases from V and 1 base from J; junction bases left unmatched: 7. This chain links TRBV5-4 with TRBJ1-1; TRBD1 aligns across 7 bases. The sequencing here drew on peripheral blood, taken from a patient treated with radiotherapy plus ipilimumab. The TCR comes from a human donor with non-small cell lung cancer whose response to radiotherapy plus ipilimumab could not be evaluated. CDR3 loop: CASSQGQERNTEAFF. The CDR3 coding sequence is TGTGCCAGCAGCCAAGGACAGGAGCGGAACACTGAAGCTTTCTTT.